The 19 T cell receptor beta chains listed next were all sequenced from one sample in a study of T cell repertoires in cytomegalovirus infection. Each CDR3 protein gets one entry after TCRdb re-called the reads with MiXCR. The top ten clones hold roughly 18% of a sample with 200,000 to 250,000 distinct CDR3 sequences, approximately 22% of them seen once. The sequencing input was CD8+ T cells from PBMCs. All receptors derive from a human donor in good health (CMV status not recorded). Some clones in this sample may be carry-over from other donors' samples.

The chain couples TRBV10-3 to TRBJ1-2; the D is unclear. Germline V gene sequence: CDR1 ENHRY, CDR2 SYGVKD. V was cut by 7 bases and J by 8 bases, with 11 bases left in between. CDR3 length equals 11 residues. This CDR3 is CAINTLRGYTF. The DNA for the CDR3 is TGTGCCATCAATACCCTCCGCGGCTACACCTTC.

This clonotype was counted at least ten times. The CDR3 is CASSPWTRLEEQYF. The DNA for the CDR3 is TGCGCCAGCAGCCCATGGACACGTCTGGAAGAGCAGTACTTC. The chain recombines TRBV5-1 with TRBJ2-7, with TRBD1 as a possible D gene (5 bases). V lost 4 bases and J lost 7, with 18 bases in between. The CDR3 extends over 14 amino acids. Germline V gene lookup returns CDR1 SGHRS and CDR2 YFSETQ.

The chain recombines TRBV2 with TRBJ2-1; D gene uncertain. The germline gives CDR1 SNHLY, CDR2 FYNNEI. The CDR3 spans 14 residues. The germline V and J ends were trimmed by 8 bases and 4 bases, with 15 bases remaining between them. DNA of the CDR3: TGTGCCAGCTCCAGACCGGAGATTTACAATGAGCAGTTCTTC. This codes for CASSRPEIYNEQFF.

The CDR3 DNA follows: TGTGCCAGCAGTTATATCGGACTGGGACTACGCACAGATACGCAGTATTTT. Amino acid sequence: CASSYIGLGLRTDTQYF. The V call is TRBV12-3 or TRBV12-4, the J call TRBJ2-3, with 7 bases fitting TRBD2. The CDR3 contains 17 residues. With 4 bases clipped from V and 1 base from J, the junction kept 11 bases outside the gene matches.

This clonotype was observed a handful of times. The chain joins TRBV28 to TRBJ2-2; either TRBD1 or TRBD2 may fit D (6 bases each). This CDR3 spans 14 amino acids. Germline V gene sequence: CDR1 MDHEN, CDR2 SYDVKM. The V and J ends lost 7 bases and 2 bases respectively, with 11 bases between them. The CDR3 here is CASNYGGNTGELFF. CDR3 sequence (DNA): TGTGCCAGCAACTACGGGGGCAACACCGGGGAGCTGTTTTTT.

This clonotype was picked up a small number of times. V and J are TRBV28 and TRBJ2-1; a possible D gene is TRBD2 (5 bases). The V end lost 11 bases, the J end lost 6 bases, and 11 bases lay between the germline ends. CDR3 length: 11 residues. The V gene's germline CDR1 is MDHEN and CDR2 SYDVKM. CDR3 sequence: CACGGRNEQFF. In nucleotides, the CDR3 is TGTGCCTGCGGCGGGCGCAATGAGCAGTTCTTC.

This clonotype has ten or more counts. This chain connects TRBV7-9 to TRBJ2-7, with unresolved D. Germline loops: CDR1 SEHNR, CDR2 FQNEAQ (reference sequence). The CDR3 sequence is 13 residues long. Trimming removed 2 bases from V and 4 bases from J, with 9 bases in between. CDR3 DNA: TGTGCCAGCAGCTTACCGACGGCTTACGAGCAGTACTTC. It translates to CASSLPTAYEQYF.

This clonotype was detected a few times. V is TRBV28 and J is TRBJ1-2; possibly TRBD1 for D (6 bases). Trimming removed 3 bases from V and 8 bases from J, with 22 bases in between. Germline CDR1 MDHEN, CDR2 SYDVKM. This CDR3 has 16 amino acids. The CDR3 is CASSLLGGASWNGYTF. CDR3 DNA: TGTGCCAGCAGTTTGCTGGGGGGCGCAAGCTGGAACGGCTACACCTTC.

In this sample, this clonotype turned up a few times. The rearrangement uses TRBV28 and TRBJ2-2; perhaps D is TRBD1 or TRBD2 (5 bases each). The CDR3 is 15 amino acids. Trimming removed 6 bases at V and 9 bases at J, with 20 bases between. The germline V gene has CDR1 MDHEN and CDR2 SYDVKM. The CDR3 protein is CASRGPGTTNRELFF. CDR3 nucleotide sequence: TGTGCCAGCAGGGGACCGGGCACAACTAATAGGGAGCTGTTTTTT.

This clonotype was seen more than once but under ten times. The chain uses TRBV30 and TRBJ2-6; D may correspond to TRBD1 or TRBD2 (5 bases each). The germline CDR1 and CDR2 sequences are GTSNPN and SVGIG (reference sequence). The CDR3 runs to 14 residues. V lost 1 base and J lost 1, with 5 bases in between. The CDR3 loop is CAWSGGSGANVLTF. Here the CDR3 DNA reads TGTGCCTGGAGTGGGGGGTCTGGGGCCAACGTCCTGACTTTC.

J is TRBJ1-3 and V is TRBV28; 7 bases agree with TRBD1. This CDR3 comprises 13 residues. Germline lookup yields CDR1 MDHEN and CDR2 SYDVKM. V lost 9 bases, J lost 3 bases, and 5 bases stayed unmatched. The DNA for the CDR3 is TGTGCCAGTACCGGGACAGTTGGAAACACCATATATTTT. Its protein product is CASTGTVGNTIYF. The full variable domain, in which reference TRBV28 and TRBJ1-3 provide the parts outside the CDR3, is DVKVTQSSRYLVKRTGEKVFLECVQDMDHENMFWYRQDPGLGLRLIYFSYDVKMKEKGDIPEGYSVSREKKERFSLILESASTNQTSMYLCASTGTVGNTIYFGEGSWLTVV.

The chain has TRBV27 and TRBJ2-3; D call uncertain. The CDR3 totals 14 residues. Germline CDR1 and CDR2: MNHEY and SMNVEV (reference sequence). V lost 0 bases to trimming and J lost 0 bases, with 4 bases between them. DNA for the CDR3: TGTGCCAGCAGTTTATCGATTAGCACAGATACGCAGTATTTT. Translation: CASSLSISTDTQYF.

This clonotype was counted many times. The rearrangement uses TRBV5-1 and TRBJ2-7; TRBD2 matches 12 bases. V trimming: 0 bases; J trimming: 7 bases; junction bases outside the gene matches: 2. The length of the CDR3 is 14 residues. CDR1 and CDR2 from the germline V gene are SGHRS and YFSETQ. The CDR3 loop reads CASSLGLAGEEQYF. In nucleotides, the CDR3 is TGCGCCAGCAGCTTGGGACTAGCGGGGGAAGAGCAGTACTTC.

This clonotype was detected only a few times. The chain carries TRBV6-5 and TRBJ2-2; D not certain. Germline V gene lookup returns CDR1 MNHEY and CDR2 SVGAGI. The CDR3 is made up of 14 amino acids. V shed 2 bases and J shed 3 bases, with 7 bases lying between them. The CDR3 DNA is TGTGCCAGCAGTTACGGTTGGGACACCGGGGAGCTGTTTTTT. Protein product: CASSYGWDTGELFF.

V is TRBV2 and J is TRBJ2-7; 7 bases fit TRBD2. V shed 3 bases and J 4 bases; nucleotides not matched to a gene: 9. The germline V gene encodes CDR1 SNHLY and CDR2 FYNNEI. The CDR3 is 15 residues long. This CDR3 reads CASSDSAGVWYEQYF. The CDR3 region has the DNA TGTGCCAGCAGTGACTCTGCGGGGGTATGGTACGAGCAGTACTTC.

The chain uses TRBV3-1 and TRBJ2-1; the D is unclear. The V end was cut by 4 bases, the J end by 5 bases, with 18 bases between. CDR1 is LGHDT, CDR2 YNNKEL, per germline (reference sequence). The CDR3 spans 16 residues. The CDR3 loop reads CASSPPAAAPHNEQFF. DNA of the CDR3: TGTGCCAGCAGCCCTCCGGCGGCGGCCCCCCACAATGAGCAGTTCTTC.

This clonotype was detected only a few times. This sequence joins TRBV20-1 and TRBJ2-1; 10 bases match TRBD2. V trimming: 5 bases; J trimming: 7 bases; junction bases outside the gene matches: 8. CDR3 length: 14 residues. CDR1 is DFQATT, CDR2 SNEGSKA, per germline (reference sequence). The CDR3 loop reads CSAGPGLAINEQFF. The CDR3 DNA follows: TGCAGTGCTGGGCCGGGACTAGCGATAAATGAGCAGTTCTTC.

This chain joins TRBV28 and TRBJ1-1; D is unclear. CDR1 and CDR2 (germline): MDHEN, SYDVKM. Trimming shortened V by 5 bases and J by 3 bases, and 16 bases separated the two germline ends. The CDR3 totals 15 residues. In DNA form, the CDR3 reads TGTGCCAGCAGTCCCCCCCGGAGGAGGGACACTGAAGCTTTCTTT. Translated: CASSPPRRRDTEAFF.

The chain combines TRBV4-1 with TRBJ1-2, with D possibly TRBD1 on 5 matching bases. V gave up 4 bases and J gave up 2 bases, with 14 bases separating them. The CDR3 loop spans 15 amino acids. CDR1 is MGHRA and CDR2 is YSYEKL in the germline V gene. The CDR3 DNA reads as TGCGCCAGCAGCCCCGATGTGGGGACGAACTATGGCTACACCTTC. As protein: CASSPDVGTNYGYTF.